The 31 T cell receptor beta chains in this list originate from one sample, sequenced in a study of Graves' ophthalmopathy and Graves' hyperthyroidism. For repertoire sequencing, the TCR beta CDR3 regions were amplified from RNA transcripts. Investigators did first-round RT-PCR with HTBI primers, then second-round multiplex PCR. In TCRdb, the multiplex PCR reads were re-called with MiXCR into one record per CDR3 protein. Found here are about 1.1 million distinct CDR3 sequences, around a third of them singletons; the top ten hold over 8.5%. Sequenced input: peripheral blood or thyroid tissue (not recorded which). The receptors derive from an adult man with Graves' hyperthyroidism.

This clonotype was seen only a few times. The V gene is TRBV28, the J gene TRBJ1-5; maybe TRBD1 (6 bases). Between the trimmed V and J ends, which lost 3 bases and 1 base, there was a span of 10 bases. The V gene's germline CDR1 is MDHEN and CDR2 SYDVKM. CDR3 length: 15 residues. The CDR3 bases are TGTGCCAGCAGTTTTCTACAGGGCAGCAATCAGCCCCAGCATTTT. Residues: CASSFLQGSNQPQHF.

In its sample, this clonotype was seen a few times. The J gene is TRBJ1-6, the V gene TRBV19, with D uncertain. The CDR3 loop spans 17 amino acids. Germline CDR1 and CDR2: LNHDA and SQIVND (reference sequence). V lost 9 bases and J 0 bases, leaving 18 bases between the germline ends. The CDR3 loop is CASPKVGTSSYNSPLHF. The CDR3 coding sequence is TGTGCCAGCCCGAAGGTGGGCACGAGCTCCTATAATTCACCCCTCCACTTT.

This clonotype was picked up a small number of times. The chain is built from TRBV19 and TRBJ2-2; D may correspond to TRBD1 or TRBD2 (6 bases each). Germline V CDR1 and CDR2: LNHDA, SQIVND (reference sequence). V gave up 3 bases and J gave up 7 bases, with 12 bases separating them. This CDR3 contains 14 residues. CDR3 coding DNA: TGTGCCAGTAGTATTCGGGGGCGCGTCGGGGAGCTGTTTTTT. Its translation is CASSIRGRVGELFF.

The chain employs TRBV10-3 and TRBJ1-5; perhaps TRBD1 as D (6 bases). The germline gives CDR1 ENHRY, CDR2 SYGVKD. Trimming removed 3 bases from V and 0 bases from J, with 9 bases in between. The CDR3 is 15 amino acids. CDR3 bases: TGTGCCATCAGTGAAACACAGGGTAGCAATCAGCCCCAGCATTTT. Protein product: CAISETQGSNQPQHF.

This clonotype was picked up many times. For the CDR3, the DNA is TGCGCCAGCAGCCCAAGAGGGACTTCTCTCGAGCAGTACTTC. Its translation: CASSPRGTSLEQYF. This chain joins TRBV5-1 and TRBJ2-7; possible D gene TRBD2, 6 bases. The germline CDR1 and CDR2 sequences are SGHRS and YFSETQ. V dropped 4 bases and J dropped 6 bases, with 17 bases sitting between them. CDR3 size: 14 residues. Variable domain in full (rest from reference TRBV5-1 and TRBJ2-7): KAGVTQTPRYLIKTRGQQVTLSCSPISGHRSVSWYQQTPGQGLQFLFEYFSETQRNKGNFPGRFSGRQFSNSRSEMNVSTLELGDSALYLCASSPRGTSLEQYFGPGTRLTVT.

In DNA form, the CDR3 reads TGTGCCAGCAGAAACGGACAGGGGAGGCAGCCCCAGCATTTT. Translation gives CASRNGQGRQPQHF. The chain carries TRBV2 and TRBJ1-5; 9 nucleotides align to TRBD1. The germline gives CDR1 SNHLY, CDR2 FYNNEI. The V gene end was trimmed by 6 bases and the J gene end by 7 bases; junction bases not matched to a gene: 7. The CDR3 has 14 amino acids.

The chain is built from TRBV15 and TRBJ1-6; tentative D call: TRBD1 (5 bases). CDR3 length equals 16 residues. V gave up 0 bases and J gave up 8 bases, with 14 bases separating them. Germline V gene lookup returns CDR1 LNHNV and CDR2 YYDKDF (reference sequence). The CDR3 sequence is CATSRDWAGLDSPLHF. CDR3 sequence (DNA): TGTGCCACCAGCAGAGATTGGGCAGGGCTTGATTCACCCCTCCACTTT.

The chain has TRBV10-3 and TRBJ1-2; D unclear. The CDR3 consists of 13 residues. Germline lookup yields CDR1 ENHRY and CDR2 SYGVKD. Deletions cut 7 bases from V and 3 bases from J, with 12 bases between. CDR3 sequence (DNA): TGTGCCATCACCTTCTTGTTGGACTATGGCTACACCTTC. This sequence encodes CAITFLLDYGYTF.

At least ten counts were recorded for this clonotype. The chain employs TRBV7-9 and TRBJ2-5; D unresolved. Germline CDR1 is SEHNR and CDR2 is FQNEAQ (reference sequence). V lost 0 bases and J lost 5, with 16 bases in between. This CDR3 is 16 amino acids long. CDR3 residues: CASSLASLSYGETQYF. CDR3 nucleotides: TGTGCCAGCAGCTTAGCGTCGTTGAGTTATGGGGAGACCCAGTACTTC.

In this sample, this clonotype turned up many times. The rearrangement uses TRBV12-3 or TRBV12-4 and TRBJ1-5, with D possibly matching TRBD1 (6 bases). Trimming shortened V by 6 bases and J by 6 bases, and 18 bases separated the two germline ends. This CDR3 has 15 residues. This CDR3 reads CASSPEWGRSQPQHF. The CDR3 DNA follows: TGTGCCAGCAGCCCGGAGTGGGGGCGTAGTCAGCCCCAGCATTTT.

CDR3 sequence: CASSSPQGFGEQYF. In nucleotides, the CDR3 is TGCGCCAGCAGCTCGCCCCAGGGATTTGGGGAGCAGTACTTC. The chain carries TRBV5-1 and TRBJ2-7, with TRBD1 as a possible D gene (5 bases). Deletions cut 3 bases from V and 7 bases from J, with 17 bases between. The germline V gene has CDR1 SGHRS and CDR2 YFSETQ. The CDR3 length is 14 residues.

This rearrangement joins TRBV15 to TRBJ1-5, with 11 positions matching TRBD1. V was clipped by 9 bases and J by 1 base; unmatched bases: 11. Germline CDR1 LNHNV, CDR2 YYDKDF (reference sequence). The CDR3 has 17 amino acids. CDR3 protein: CATRSSDRGRSNQPQHF. The CDR3 region has the DNA TGTGCCACACGTTCCTCGGACAGGGGGCGAAGCAATCAGCCCCAGCATTTT. The full variable domain, in which reference TRBV15 and TRBJ1-5 provide the parts outside the CDR3, is DAMVIQNPRYQVTQFGKPVTLSCSQTLNHNVMYWYQQKSSQAPKLLFHYYDKDFNNEADTPDNFQSRRPNTSFCFLDIRSPGLGDTAMYLCATRSSDRGRSNQPQHFGDGTRLSIL.

About this clonotype itself: At one end, the junction sequence differs from germline, possibly due to a read error. The chain carries TRBV15 and TRBJ2-5; tentative D call: TRBD1 (6 bases). CDR3 length equals 16 residues. The germline V gene encodes CDR1 LNHNV and CDR2 YYDKDF (reference sequence). The CDR3 coding sequence is TGTGCCACCAGCAGAGAAACGGTGTTGTCTCAGGGGACCCGGTACTTC. Amino acid sequence: CATSRETVLSQGTRYF.

The chain recombines TRBV2 with TRBJ2-1; the D is unclear. The germline V gene encodes CDR1 SNHLY and CDR2 FYNNEI. Trimming removed 9 bases from V and 5 bases from J, with 20 bases in between. This CDR3 is 15 amino acids long. The CDR3 loop is CARLPKGTGHNEQFF. DNA of the CDR3: TGTGCCAGGTTACCGAAGGGAACCGGGCACAATGAGCAGTTCTTC.

The chain joins TRBV20-1 to TRBJ1-2, with D uncertain. Trimming cost V 5 bases and J 6 bases, with 10 bases left between them. CDR1 is DFQATT, CDR2 SNEGSKA, per germline (reference sequence). The CDR3 has 11 amino acids. The CDR3 nucleotides read TGCAGTGCTCCTGGGATTCATGGCTACACCTTC. It codes for CSAPGIHGYTF.

V gene TRBV10-3 combines with J gene TRBJ1-4; a possible D gene is TRBD1 (6 bases). The CDR3 is made up of 14 amino acids. Trimming left V 6 bases short and J 5 bases short, with 13 bases between. CDR1 and CDR2 from the germline V gene are ENHRY and SYGVKD. In DNA, the CDR3 is TGTGCCATCAGCCTCGGGACACAAAATGAAAAACTGTTTTTT. Protein product: CAISLGTQNEKLFF.

This clonotype was observed many times. The CDR3 coding sequence is TGTGCCAGCAGTTACTCGACAGAGACCAATCAGCCCCAGCATTTT. Protein: CASSYSTETNQPQHF. The J gene is TRBJ1-5, the V gene TRBV2; a possible D gene is TRBD1 (5 bases). Germline CDR1 reads SNHLY; CDR2 reads FYNNEI. The CDR3 is 15 amino acids. V was cut by 5 bases and J by 3 bases, with 14 bases left in between.

In its sample, this clonotype was seen a few times. This chain connects TRBV6-5 to TRBJ1-3; 7 bases line up with TRBD1. Germline V CDR1 and CDR2: MNHEY, SVGAGI. Trimming removed 4 bases from V and 3 bases from J; junction bases left unmatched: 6. The CDR3 loop spans 15 amino acids. CDR3 in amino acids: CASSSKTGSGNTIYF. The DNA of the CDR3 is TGTGCCAGCAGTTCAAAGACAGGGAGTGGAAACACCATATATTTT.

This clonotype was picked up many times. The chain recombines TRBV12-3 or TRBV12-4 with TRBJ1-1; TRBD1 aligns across 8 bases. J lost 4 bases, V lost 4 bases, and 5 bases had no gene match. The CDR3 sequence is 14 residues long. CDR3: CASSSDREGTEAFF. CDR3 DNA sequence: TGTGCCAGCAGTTCGGACAGGGAGGGCACTGAAGCTTTCTTT.

This clonotype appeared many times. V usage is TRBV29-1 and J usage is TRBJ1-4; TRBD1 matches 7 bases. Germline trimming cut 0 bases from V and 7 bases from J; bases unmatched to any gene: 11. CDR3 size: 16 residues. In germline, CDR1 is SQVTM, CDR2 ANQGSEA. The CDR3 reads CSVEDTDRANGEKLFF. In DNA form, the CDR3 reads TGCAGCGTTGAAGATACCGACAGGGCGAACGGTGAAAAACTGTTTTTT.

This clonotype has just a few counts. The chain recombines TRBV19 with TRBJ1-5, with D perhaps TRBD1 (6 bases). Trimming took off 6 bases at V and 4 bases at J, with 19 bases between the two ends. The CDR3 contains 16 residues. Germline CDR1 reads LNHDA; CDR2 reads SQIVND (reference sequence). The CDR3 DNA is TGTGCCAGTAGGCCCGTGGGCCAGGGGAAAAATCAGCCCCAGCATTTT. Its translation is CASRPVGQGKNQPQHF.

This clonotype was recorded at least ten times. For the CDR3, the DNA is TGTGCCAGCAGCTTAGGAGCCCGCGAAGCTTTCTTT. The encoded protein is CASSLGAREAFF. The rearrangement links TRBV7-9 to TRBJ1-1; D gene unclear. V was cut by 1 base and J by 8 bases, with 8 bases left in between. The length of the CDR3 is 12 residues. Germline V gene data show CDR1 as SEHNR and CDR2 as FQNEAQ (reference sequence).

Remarks on this clonotype: A much larger clone differs from this one at a single base, so this may be a read error. This sequence joins TRBV7-2 and TRBJ2-5; 9 positions match TRBD2. Judging by the DNA end, TRBJ2-7 fits better; the J call may be wrong. The CDR3 totals 16 residues. From germline, CDR1 is SGHTA and CDR2 FQGNSA. CDR3 amino acids: CASSSAASGIFYEQYF. The CDR3 nucleotides are TGTGCCAGCAGCTCGGCGGCTAGCGGGATTTTCTACGAGCAGTACTTC.

The CDR3 DNA reads TGTGCCAGCAGCTTAATGGCAGCTTACTATGGCTACACCTTC. Amino acids: CASSLMAAYYGYTF. This sequence joins TRBV7-9 and TRBJ1-2; D uncertain. Germline V gives CDR1 SEHNR, CDR2 FQNEAQ (reference sequence). The CDR3 runs to 14 residues. Trimming removed 2 bases at V and 3 bases at J, with 10 bases between.

This clonotype was counted many times. This chain connects TRBV12-3 or TRBV12-4 to TRBJ2-5, with TRBD1 matching 7 bases. The V segment lost 5 bases and the J segment 7 bases; nucleotides outside the gene matches: 4. The CDR3 is 12 residues long. The CDR3 loop reads CASSRDRVTQYF. The CDR3 DNA follows: TGTGCCAGCAGTAGGGACAGAGTGACCCAGTACTTC.

To note about this clonotype: Just one base apart from a much larger clone, this may be a read error. CDR3 nucleotide sequence: TGTGCCAGCAGGGACCCGGCAGATAAGAAGACTGAAGCTTTCTTT. This gives the protein CASRDPADKKTEAFF. The genes are TRBV2 and TRBJ1-1; no reliable D call. Germline V gene data show CDR1 as SNHLY and CDR2 as FYNNEI. The CDR3 runs 15 residues. Trimming took off 6 bases at V and 5 bases at J, with 19 bases between the two ends.

The chain joins TRBV2 to TRBJ2-2, with 12 bases identical to TRBD2. Germline CDR1 SNHLY, CDR2 FYNNEI. This CDR3 region has 15 residues. V shed 8 bases and J 1 base; nucleotides not matched to a gene: 2. The CDR3 DNA follows: TGTGCCAGCGGACTAGCGGGGAAGAACACCGGGGAGCTGTTTTTT. Translating gives CASGLAGKNTGELFF.

The chain employs TRBV12-3 or TRBV12-4 and TRBJ1-2; unclear D gene. The CDR3 length is 14 residues. Between the trimmed V and J ends, which lost 6 bases and 7 bases, there was a span of 18 bases. The CDR3 here is CASSLQAQAGGYTF. CDR3 nucleotide sequence: TGTGCCAGCAGCCTTCAGGCCCAGGCTGGTGGCTACACCTTC.

This clonotype was observed a few times. The chain combines TRBV12-3 or TRBV12-4 with TRBJ1-1; the D gene is possibly TRBD1 (5 bases). V was shortened by 8 bases and J by 7 bases, with 11 bases between the two germline ends. The CDR3 spans 11 residues. In DNA form, the CDR3 reads TGTGCCAGCGGCGCAGGGTATGAAGCTTTCTTT. Its protein is CASGAGYEAFF.

The J gene is TRBJ1-3, the V gene TRBV10-3; D is unclear. The CDR3 sequence is 15 residues long. Germline CDR1 and CDR2: ENHRY and SYGVKD. V lost 10 bases and J lost 0, with 16 bases in between. The CDR3 sequence: CASMMQLSSGNTIYF. The CDR3 DNA sequence: TGTGCCAGCATGATGCAACTAAGCTCTGGAAACACCATATATTTT.

This clonotype was counted ten times or more. The V gene is TRBV5-1, the J gene TRBJ1-1; D is undetermined. Germline-derived CDR1 and CDR2 are SGHRS and YFSETQ. The V gene lost 0 bases and the J gene lost 4 bases, with 10 bases spanning the gap. The CDR3 has 14 amino acids. The CDR3 is CASSLAGGPTEAFF. The CDR3 bases are TGCGCCAGCAGCTTGGCCGGTGGTCCCACTGAAGCTTTCTTT.